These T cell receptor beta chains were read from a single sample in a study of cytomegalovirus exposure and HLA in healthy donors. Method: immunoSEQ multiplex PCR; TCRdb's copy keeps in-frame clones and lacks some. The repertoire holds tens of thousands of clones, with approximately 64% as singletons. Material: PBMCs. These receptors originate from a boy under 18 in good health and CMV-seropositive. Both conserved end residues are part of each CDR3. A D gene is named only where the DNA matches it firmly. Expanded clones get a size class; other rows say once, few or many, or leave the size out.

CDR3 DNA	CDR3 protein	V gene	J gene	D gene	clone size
TGCGCCAGCAGCTTGGGCGTAAGAATGAACACTGAAGCTTTCTTT	CASSLGVRMNTEAFF	TRBV5-1	TRBJ1-1	-	-
TGTGCCAGCAGCCCGGGACTAGCGGGAGGATTCTACGAGCAGTACTTC	CASSPGLAGGFYEQYF	TRBV5-4	TRBJ2-7	TRBD2	-
TGCGCCAGCAGTGATTTGGGGACAGCTGGCTATGGCTACACCTTC	CASSDLGTAGYGYTF	TRBV10-1	TRBJ1-2	TRBD1	-
TGCGCCAGCAGAGAGGGGGCTAATAGCAATCAGCCCCAGCATTTT	CASREGANSNQPQHF	TRBV5-1	TRBJ1-5	TRBD1	-
TGTGCCAGCATTCGGGGGGCCTCGAATGAAAAACTGTTTTTT	CASIRGASNEKLFF	TRBV7-9	TRBJ1-4	-	-
TGCGCCAGCAGCTCGGACATCGGAAACACCATATATTTT	CASSSDIGNTIYF	TRBV5-1	TRBJ1-3	-	-
TGTGCCAGCAGCTTAGCCAGCGGGAGCCACAATGAGCAGTTCTTC	CASSLASGSHNEQFF	TRBV7-8	TRBJ2-1	TRBD2	-
TGTGCCACCAGCAGAGATCGTAGCGTTTACGGCACTGAAGCTTTCTTT	CATSRDRSVYGTEAFF	TRBV15	TRBJ1-1	-	few
TGTGCCAGCAGCAGGGACATTTCTGGAAACACCATATATTTT	CASSRDISGNTIYF	TRBV5-8	TRBJ1-3	-	-
TGTGCCAGCAGCCCCGGGACTCATAACACCGGGGAGCTGTTTTTT	CASSPGTHNTGELFF	TRBV7-9	TRBJ2-2	-	-
TGCGCCAGCAGCTTTTCTAGCGGGGGGCTGAACACCGGGGAGCTGTTTTTT	CASSFSSGGLNTGELFF	TRBV5-1	TRBJ2-2	TRBD2	-
TGCGCCAGCAGTGAGGGACAGGGGTTTAGCGGCTACACCTTC	CASSEGQGFSGYTF	TRBV10-2	TRBJ1-2	TRBD1	-
TGTGCCAGCAGCCCGGACAGCCTGAGCTCCTATAATTCACCCCTCCACTTT	CASSPDSLSSYNSPLHF	TRBV27	TRBJ1-6	-	-
TGCGCCAGCAGCTTGGGAGGGACAGCAACCTACGAGCAGTACTTC	CASSLGGTATYEQYF	TRBV5-1	TRBJ2-7	TRBD1	-
TGTGCCTGGAGTGTGGTAGCGGGCCTTTTTGAGCAGTTCTTC	CAWSVVAGLFEQFF	TRBV30	TRBJ2-1	TRBD2	-
TGTGCCAGCAGGAGGGGGACAGGACAAGGCTACACCTTC	CASRRGTGQGYTF	TRBV6-5	TRBJ1-2	TRBD1	-
TGTGCCAGCAACAAACTAGCGGGAGGGTCCACAGATACGCAGTATTTT	CASNKLAGGSTDTQYF	TRBV13	TRBJ2-3	TRBD2	-